Described below is a single T cell receptor beta chain sequence and its context. Every donor was a Caucasian adult from Nashville, Tennessee. Around 91 million PBMCs were counted before genomic DNA extraction. The data are from a study of shared clonotypes between healthy human individuals. Genomic DNA belonging to each subset was distributed in equal measure over several immunoSEQ plates. TCRdb's copy holds only in-frame clones and misses some; the assay was immunoSEQ multiplex PCR. The sample lists about 470,000 clones; about four fifths were seen once. V was clipped by 10 bases and J by 4 bases, with 13 bases between them. Looked up from germline, CDR1 is MNHNS and CDR2 is SASEGT. The CDR3 is 13 residues long.

This sequence was found in a woman in her thirties or forties in good health. Some clones in this sample may be carry-over from other donors' samples. The chain links TRBV6-1 to TRBJ2-2; D unresolved. The sample was PBMCs. The CDR3 is CANSRKGTGELFF. DNA for the CDR3: TGTGCCAACTCTAGGAAAGGCACCGGGGAGCTGTTTTTT.